Presented here are 15 T cell receptor beta chains from one specimen sequenced in a study of T cells expressing NK-cell markers. From its re-call of the 5' RACE reads, TCRdb lists each CDR3 protein once, without DNA. The sample table includes around 100,000 distinct CDR3 sequences. Material: blood T cells: a sorted CD56 or NKG2C T cell subset, CD4+ or CD8+ T cells, or bulk PBMC T cells (not recorded which). These receptors all stem from a woman aged 18-70 years in good health.

The chain has TRBV6-1 and TRBJ2-1; the D gene TCRdb calls, TRBD1, cannot be checked with no DNA. Germline CDR1 MNHNS, CDR2 SASEGT. There are 16 residues in the CDR3. CDR3 region: CASSRTGTGTYNEQFF.

The rearrangement uses TRBV14 and TRBJ1-1. Germline lookup yields CDR1 SGHDN and CDR2 FVKESK. The CDR3 length is 14 residues. This CDR3 reads CASSQERGSTEAFF.

The genes are TRBV20-1 and TRBJ2-6; TCRdb names TRBD1, which stays unverified in the absence of DNA. The germline V gene has CDR1 DFQATT and CDR2 SNEGSKA (reference sequence). There are 15 residues in the CDR3. The CDR3 is CSAMDRPSGANVLTF.

This chain uses TRBV5-6 with TRBJ2-1; TCRdb's D call of TRBD1 is untestable without DNA. The CDR3 runs 19 residues. The germline V gene encodes CDR1 SGHDT and CDR2 YYEEEE. CDR3 in amino acids: CASSLARLSSGSFYNEQFF.

The J gene is TRBJ1-5, the V gene TRBV12-3 or TRBV12-4; TCRdb's D gene call, TRBD1, goes unchecked for lack of DNA. The CDR3 runs 16 residues. The CDR3 here is CASSSQQGGILQPQHF.

J is TRBJ2-1 and V is TRBV12-3 or TRBV12-4; TCRdb returns TRBD2, unconfirmable since there is no DNA. This CDR3 is 12 amino acids long. CDR3 region: CASSPTSVEQFF.

The chain uses TRBV12-3 or TRBV12-4 and TRBJ1-4. The CDR3 totals 14 residues. The CDR3 loop is CASRKGPTNEKLFF.

The chain combines TRBV7-9 with TRBJ2-1; TCRdb's assignment of TRBD1 cannot be checked, as there is no DNA. CDR3 length: 12 residues. Germline V gene data show CDR1 as SEHNR and CDR2 as FQNEAQ (reference sequence). The CDR3 spells CASRGLGNEQFF.

The rearrangement links TRBV28 to TRBJ1-1; TCRdb indicates TRBD1, and absent DNA this call remains unverified. Per the germline V gene, CDR1 is MDHEN and CDR2 is SYDVKM. This CDR3 comprises 17 residues. CDR3 amino acids: CASRHKGTAILNTEAFF.

The chain carries TRBV5-4 and TRBJ2-2; TCRdb selects TRBD2, and the lack of DNA leaves this call unchecked. The germline V gene encodes CDR1 SGHNT and CDR2 YYREEE (reference sequence). CDR3 size: 15 residues. The CDR3: CASSLGLVVTGELFF.

V and J are TRBV5-1 and TRBJ2-2. This CDR3 contains 17 residues. Germline V gene lookup returns CDR1 SGHRS and CDR2 YFSETQ. The CDR3 region is CASSSHRTDANTGELFF.

The V and J genes are TRBV6-1 and TRBJ1-5; absent DNA, TCRdb's TRBD1 call cannot be checked. The CDR3 sequence is 14 residues long. Germline CDR1 is MNHNS and CDR2 is SASEGT. CDR3 in amino acids: CASSNQGAGQPQHF.

J is TRBJ2-1 and V is TRBV12-3 or TRBV12-4; the D call of TRBD2 rests on TCRdb alone, since no DNA is present to check it. The CDR3 has 15 residues. This chain's CDR3 is CASSLFAGGPDEQFF.

V is TRBV5-1 and J is TRBJ1-1. Germline V lookup: CDR1 SGHRS, CDR2 YFSETQ. This CDR3 spans 13 amino acids. CDR3: CASSLDLNTEAFF.

J is TRBJ2-2 and V is TRBV10-3; TCRdb's assignment of TRBD1 cannot be checked, as there is no DNA. The CDR3 is 19 amino acids. Germline lookup yields CDR1 ENHRY and CDR2 SYGVKD. The CDR3 here is CAISDFSDSQGANTGELFF.